These T cell receptor beta chains were read from a single sample in a study of blood T cells in healthy people across ages. TCRdb independently ran MiXCR on the 5' RACE reads; one entry per CDR3 protein. The table lists over a million distinct CDR3 sequences, around 45% of them singletons. Material: blood. Receptors were obtained from a woman in her fifties or sixties in good health. The CDR3 runs from the conserved cysteine through the conserved F or W. Clone size is shown for a subset of rows, as once, few, many or a class of expanded clone.

J	size	length	V	CDR3
TRBJ1-6	NA	13	TRBV28	CASNGPDNSPLHF
TRBJ2-7	few	14	TRBV28	CASSLTRKSYEQYF
TRBJ2-1	many	15	TRBV20-1	CSASRRASGYNEQFF
TRBJ1-6	few	13	TRBV3-1	CASSQRSESPLHF
TRBJ2-7	once	18	TRBV7-2	CASSPRRVAGASKGEQYF
TRBJ2-1	NA	13	TRBV20-1	CSARGGRRNEQFF
TRBJ1-4	NA	15	TRBV6-5	CASSYQGASNEKLFF
TRBJ2-7	few	15	TRBV6-5	CASSYSFQYHCVQYF
TRBJ2-6	NA	16	TRBV12-3/TRBV12-4	CASSLGPTSGANVLTF
TRBJ2-7	NA	15	TRBV12-3/TRBV12-4	CASSFRGRVTGEQYF
NA	NA	16	TRBV11-1	CASGLNPRTDWNEQYF
TRBJ2-5	NA	13	TRBV7-9	CASSARHQETQYF
TRBJ1-1	once	15	TRBV10-3	CAISDRAGVNTEAFF
TRBJ2-1	few	16	TRBV24-1	CATSDSRRDPYNEQFF
TRBJ2-2	NA	16	TRBV7-7	CASSLGGTENTGELFF
TRBJ1-6	NA	15	TRBV12-3/TRBV12-4	CASSLKASVGSPLHF
TRBJ2-1	NA	20	TRBV25-1	CASSSKLAGGPKVWDNEQFF
TRBJ1-5	NA	16	TRBV7-8	CASSPPPGGGNQPQHF
NA	NA	15	TRBV6-5	CASSPVGISQETQFF
TRBJ1-2	once	15	TRBV3-1	CASSPRQMTNYGYTF
TRBJ2-3	NA	14	TRBV7-8	CASSQGQGARSQYF
TRBJ2-1	NA	14	TRBV20-1	CSANGQGANNEQFF
TRBJ2-3	NA	15	TRBV27	CASSLSIGSTDTQYF
TRBJ2-7	few	13	TRBV30	CAWRWPGYYEQYF
TRBJ1-4	NA	14	TRBV28	CASSSGGINEKLFF
NA	NA	15	TRBV9	CASSVGDSYSYEQYF
TRBJ2-3	few	14	TRBV2	CAGRTTKPADTQYF
TRBJ1-1	few	14	TRBV12-3/TRBV12-4	CASSFGGARTEAFF
TRBJ2-1	NA	15	TRBV10-3	CAISGGLAGVDEQFF
TRBJ1-6	NA	13	TRBV30	CAWNRGQHSPLHF
TRBJ2-1	once	13	TRBV20-1	CSVAGAGYNEQFF
TRBJ2-6	NA	13	TRBV20-1	CSARDPGANVLTF
NA	NA	16	TRBV4-1	CASSQEFEGIKNIQYF
TRBJ2-1	NA	13	TRBV6-2/TRBV6-3	CASRGTGFGEQFF
TRBJ2-3	NA	14	TRBV5-1	CASSKLAEADTQYF
TRBJ2-5	NA	14	TRBV6-5	CASSYMTGEETQYF
TRBJ1-2	NA	15	TRBV9	CASSVVPGENYGYTF
TRBJ2-3	NA	15	TRBV12-3/TRBV12-4	CASRVHPSITDTQYF
TRBJ2-1	NA	12	TRBV7-9	CASSLPGDEQFF
TRBJ2-3	NA	13	TRBV3-1	CASSHSRADTQYF
TRBJ2-7	few	13	TRBV5-1	CASRPPGAYEQYF
TRBJ2-4	NA	12	TRBV12-3/TRBV12-4	CADRGEAELWYF
TRBJ2-1	NA	17	TRBV9	CASSPLGSDLNYNEQFF
TRBJ2-5	NA	16	TRBV6-5	CASSTPTSGGSVTQYF
TRBJ2-1	NA	15	TRBV5-6	CASSLTGRVVYEQFF
TRBJ2-3	NA	16	TRBV12-3/TRBV12-4	CASSNAGTSFTDTQYF
TRBJ1-6	few	15	TRBV21-1	CASRHERGYNSPLHF